The 20 T cell receptor beta chains below were found in one sample sequenced in a study of cytomegalovirus exposure and HLA in healthy donors. The study ran its PCR with 60 Vbeta and 13 Jbeta primers. The method was immunoSEQ multiplex PCR; TCRdb's version includes in-frame clones alone and lacks a portion of them. The sample records around 130,000 clones, over 70% being singletons. Sequenced sample: PBMCs. The receptors originated from a woman aged 55-70 years in good health and CMV-seropositive.

The chain employs TRBV10-1 and TRBJ2-3, with 9 bases aligning to TRBD2. J lost 2 bases, V lost 4 bases, and 10 bases had no gene match. CDR1 WNHNN and CDR2 SYGVQD come from the germline V gene (reference sequence). The CDR3 spans 17 residues. CDR3: CASSAPTSGGLTDTQYF. The CDR3 coding sequence is TGCGCCAGCAGTGCCCCGACCAGCGGGGGGCTCACAGATACGCAGTATTTT.

The genes are TRBV14 and TRBJ2-1; TRBD1 matches at 7 bases. J lost 9 bases, V lost 2 bases, and 4 bases had no gene match. The germline gives CDR1 SGHDN, CDR2 FVKESK. The CDR3 has 13 amino acids. CDR3 DNA sequence: TGTGCCAGCAGCCAATACAACAGGGGTGAGCAGTTCTTC. Translation gives CASSQYNRGEQFF.

The J gene is TRBJ1-1, the V gene TRBV6-5, with D perhaps TRBD1 (5 bases). The V end lost 2 bases, the J end lost 2 bases, and 15 bases lay between the germline ends. CDR1 MNHEY and CDR2 SVGAGI come from the germline V gene. This CDR3 spans 16 amino acids. The CDR3 DNA sequence: TGTGCCAGCAGTTACGAGTATGCGGGGCAAAACACTGAAGCTTTCTTT. Its translation: CASSYEYAGQNTEAFF.

The V and J genes are TRBV15 and TRBJ1-2; 9 bases align to TRBD1. The CDR3 extends over 15 amino acids. Trimming took 3 bases from V and 5 from J; bases not matched to a gene: 7. CDR1 LNHNV and CDR2 YYDKDF come from the germline V gene (reference sequence). The DNA for the CDR3 is TGTGCCACCAGCAGCCGACAGGGGGAAATGTATGGCTACACCTTC. This encodes CATSSRQGEMYGYTF.

V and J are TRBV6-5 and TRBJ1-1; D call uncertain. The V end was cut by 2 bases, the J end by 6 bases, with 13 bases between. Germline CDR1 reads MNHEY; CDR2 reads SVGAGI. The CDR3 consists of 14 residues. This CDR3 reads CASSYRSQRAEAFF. The CDR3 DNA reads as TGTGCCAGCAGTTACCGGTCACAGCGGGCTGAAGCTTTCTTT.

The chain carries TRBV29-1 and TRBJ1-1, with D possibly TRBD1 on 6 matching bases. The germline gives CDR1 SQVTM, CDR2 ANQGSEA. V was trimmed by 1 base and J by 1 base, leaving 10 bases between them. This CDR3 contains 14 residues. The CDR3 nucleotides read TGCAGCGTTGAAGTGCACAGGGCGAACACTGAAGCTTTCTTT. Translating gives CSVEVHRANTEAFF.

This CDR3 is CASSGTLYTEAFF. CDR3 nucleotide sequence: TGTGCCAGCAGCGGGACACTTTACACTGAAGCTTTCTTT. V usage is TRBV2 and J usage is TRBJ1-1, with D possibly being TRBD1 (6 bases). This CDR3 contains 13 residues. CDR1 and CDR2 from the germline V gene are SNHLY and FYNNEI. V was trimmed by 6 bases and J by 3 bases, leaving 11 bases between them.

The V call is TRBV10-3, the J call TRBJ1-5; D is undetermined. The germline CDR1 and CDR2 sequences are ENHRY and SYGVKD. The CDR3 runs to 12 residues. Trimming took 11 bases from V and 0 from J, leaving 8 bases between them. The CDR3 loop is CASRNSNQPQHF. In DNA form, the CDR3 reads TGTGCCTCCAGGAATAGCAATCAGCCCCAGCATTTT.

The J gene is TRBJ2-7, the V gene TRBV6-1; TRBD1 might be the D (5 bases). The CDR3 is 14 residues long. Germline CDR1 and CDR2: MNHNS and SASEGT. V dropped 3 bases and J dropped 4 bases, with 13 bases sitting between them. The CDR3 nucleotides read TGTGCCAGCAGTGAGGCAGGGAAGAGGTACGAGCAGTACTTC. Its protein product is CASSEAGKRYEQYF.

The chain carries TRBV7-9 and TRBJ1-1, with D perhaps TRBD1 (6 bases). The CDR3 loop spans 16 amino acids. V shed 2 bases and J shed 4 bases, with 17 bases lying between them. Per the germline V gene, CDR1 is SEHNR and CDR2 is FQNEAQ (reference sequence). CDR3 DNA sequence: TGTGCCAGCAGCTTACAGGGGATGGAAGTAGGCACTGAAGCTTTCTTT. It codes for CASSLQGMEVGTEAFF.

The chain links TRBV9 to TRBJ1-3, with 7 bases aligning to TRBD1. CDR1 is SGDLS and CDR2 is YYNGEE in the germline V gene. The CDR3 length is 15 residues. With V trimmed by 2 bases and J by 2 bases, 4 bases remained unmatched. The CDR3 loop reads CASSVTGVAGNTIYF. CDR3 in DNA: TGTGCCAGCAGCGTCACAGGGGTGGCTGGAAACACCATATATTTT.

The chain carries TRBV4-1 and TRBJ1-2, with D maybe TRBD1 (5 bases). The CDR3 is 16 amino acids. V was shortened by 7 bases and J by 3 bases, with 21 bases between the two germline ends. The germline gives CDR1 MGHRA, CDR2 YSYEKL. This CDR3 reads CASTLGDGSLYYGYTF. CDR3 nucleotide sequence: TGCGCCAGCACCCTAGGGGACGGGAGTCTATACTATGGCTACACCTTC.

This chain joins TRBV9 and TRBJ2-2; perhaps TRBD2 as D (6 bases). The germline V and J ends were trimmed by 0 bases and 5 bases, with 14 bases remaining between them. Germline-derived CDR1 and CDR2 are SGDLS and YYNGEE. This CDR3 comprises 16 residues. The CDR3 region has the DNA TGTGCCAGCAGCGTAGGCTGGAGGGGCGGGACCGGGGAGCTGTTTTTT. It codes for CASSVGWRGGTGELFF.

V and J are TRBV11-2 and TRBJ1-4; D ambiguous. Germline V CDR1 and CDR2: SGHAT, FQNNGV. The length of the CDR3 is 13 residues. Trimming left V 2 bases short and J 4 bases short, with 5 bases between. The DNA for the CDR3 is TGTGCCAGCAGCTTAAGCCATAATGAAAAACTGTTTTTT. It translates to CASSLSHNEKLFF.

This clone was counted a few times. This rearrangement joins TRBV27 to TRBJ1-2, with D possibly matching TRBD1 (5 bases). Per germline, CDR1 MNHEY and CDR2 SMNVEV (reference sequence). V gave up 7 bases and J gave up 8 bases, with 26 bases separating them. The CDR3 runs to 16 residues. CDR3 DNA sequence: TGTGCCAGCACTGAATCAGGGAGGGCTCGGTTGAGCGGCTACACCTTC. Translation: CASTESGRARLSGYTF.

The V and J genes are TRBV5-5 and TRBJ1-4; D might be TRBD1 (6 bases). V lost 4 bases and J 15 bases, leaving 16 bases between the germline ends. The germline gives CDR1 SGHKS, CDR2 YYEKEE (reference sequence). The CDR3 has 12 amino acids. CDR3 sequence: CASSTRTDGLFF. The CDR3 DNA is TGTGCCAGCAGCACCCGGACAGATGGGTTGTTTTTT.

This chain uses TRBV11-2 with TRBJ2-4, with 7 bases aligning to TRBD1. The germline V gene encodes CDR1 SGHAT and CDR2 FQNNGV. The CDR3 totals 15 residues. Germline trimming cut 3 bases from V and 5 bases from J; bases unmatched to any gene: 7. CDR3 in DNA: TGTGCCAGCAGCTTGCTCCCCGGGACAGAAAACATTCAGTACTTC. Translated: CASSLLPGTENIQYF.

V gene TRBV19 combines with J gene TRBJ2-4; D possibly corresponds to TRBD1 (6 bases). Germline-derived CDR1 and CDR2 are LNHDA and SQIVND (reference sequence). V gave up 5 bases and J gave up 4 bases, with 9 bases separating them. The CDR3 is 13 amino acids. The CDR3, as DNA: TGTGCCAGTAGTGTGGACAGTAAAAACATTCAGTACTTC. This sequence encodes CASSVDSKNIQYF.

The rearrangement uses TRBV7-9 and TRBJ1-4; weak D call: TRBD1 (5 bases). This CDR3 is built from 16 residues. Germline values: CDR1 SEHNR, CDR2 FQNEAQ (reference sequence). Trimming cost V 5 bases and J 7 bases, with 20 bases left between them. The chain's CDR3 is CASSLRVGGPSEKLFF. For the CDR3, the DNA is TGTGCCAGCAGCCTCAGGGTGGGAGGGCCGAGTGAAAAACTGTTTTTT.

This clone was seen a few times. V is TRBV27 and J is TRBJ1-4, with D tentatively TRBD1 (5 bases). V lost 5 bases, J lost 4 bases, and 14 bases lay in between. The CDR3 extends over 15 amino acids. Germline V gives CDR1 MNHEY, CDR2 SMNVEV (reference sequence). CDR3 nucleotide sequence: TGTGCCAGCAGTCCCCGGCGGGGGTTTAATGAAAAACTGTTTTTT. Translated: CASSPRRGFNEKLFF.